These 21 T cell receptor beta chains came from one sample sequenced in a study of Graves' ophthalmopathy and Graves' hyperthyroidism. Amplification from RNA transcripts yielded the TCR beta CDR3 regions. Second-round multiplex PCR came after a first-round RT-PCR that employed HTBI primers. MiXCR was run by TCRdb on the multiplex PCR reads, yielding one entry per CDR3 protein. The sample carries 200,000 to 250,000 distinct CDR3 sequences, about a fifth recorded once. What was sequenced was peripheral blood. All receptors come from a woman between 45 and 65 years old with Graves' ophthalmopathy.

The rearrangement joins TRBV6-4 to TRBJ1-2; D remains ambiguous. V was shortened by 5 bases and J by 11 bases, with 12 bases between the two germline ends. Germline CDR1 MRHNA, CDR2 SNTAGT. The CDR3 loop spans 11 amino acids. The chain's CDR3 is CASSSSQTYTF. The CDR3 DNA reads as TGTGCCAGCAGTTCTTCTCAGACGTACACCTTC.

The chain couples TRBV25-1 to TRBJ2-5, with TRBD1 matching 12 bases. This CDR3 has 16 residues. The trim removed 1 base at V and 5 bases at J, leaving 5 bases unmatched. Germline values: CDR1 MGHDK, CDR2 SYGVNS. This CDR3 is CASSEWGTGGVETQYF. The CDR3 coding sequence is TGTGCCAGCAGTGAATGGGGGACAGGGGGCGTGGAGACCCAGTACTTC.

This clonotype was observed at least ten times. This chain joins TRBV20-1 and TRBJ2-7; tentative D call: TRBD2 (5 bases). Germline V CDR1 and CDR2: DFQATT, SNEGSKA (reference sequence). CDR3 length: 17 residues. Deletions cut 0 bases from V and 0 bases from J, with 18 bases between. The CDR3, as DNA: TGCAGTGCTAGAGATATTAAACTAGGGCCAACCTCCTACGAGCAGTACTTC. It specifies CSARDIKLGPTSYEQYF.

The CDR3 DNA follows: TGTGCCACCCTCGGGGCAGGGTCTTCACCCCTCCACTTT. Protein sequence: CATLGAGSSPLHF. This chain uses TRBV6-1 with TRBJ1-6, with D maybe TRBD1 (5 bases). V was pared by 10 bases and J by 9 bases, with 16 bases between. Germline assignment: CDR1 MNHNS and CDR2 SASEGT. There are 13 residues in the CDR3.

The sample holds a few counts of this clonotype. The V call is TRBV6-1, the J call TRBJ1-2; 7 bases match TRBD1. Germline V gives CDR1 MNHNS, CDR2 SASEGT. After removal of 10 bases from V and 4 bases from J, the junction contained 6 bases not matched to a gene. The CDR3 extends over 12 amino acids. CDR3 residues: CAINRDSYGYTF. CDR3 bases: TGTGCCATTAATAGGGACAGCTATGGCTACACCTTC.

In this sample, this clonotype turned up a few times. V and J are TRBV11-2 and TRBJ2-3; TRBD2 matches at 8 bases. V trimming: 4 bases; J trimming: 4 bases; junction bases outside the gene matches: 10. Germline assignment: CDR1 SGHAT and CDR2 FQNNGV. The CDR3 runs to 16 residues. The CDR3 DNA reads TGTGCCAGCAGCTCCTACGGACTAGCCCCCGCAGATACGCAGTATTTT. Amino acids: CASSSYGLAPADTQYF.

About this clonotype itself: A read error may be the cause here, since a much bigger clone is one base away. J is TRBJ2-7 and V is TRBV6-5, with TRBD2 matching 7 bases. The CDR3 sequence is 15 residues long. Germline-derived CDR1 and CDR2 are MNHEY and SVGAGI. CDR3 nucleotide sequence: TGTGTCAGCAGTTACCCCGGGAGGAACCCCTACGAGCAGTACTTC. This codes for CVSSYPGRNPYEQYF.

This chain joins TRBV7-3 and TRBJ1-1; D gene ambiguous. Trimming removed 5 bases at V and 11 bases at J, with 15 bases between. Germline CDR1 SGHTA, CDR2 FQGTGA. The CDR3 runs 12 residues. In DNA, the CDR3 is TGTGCCAGCAGCCCGGACGGGAGAAGGGCTTTCTTT. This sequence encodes CASSPDGRRAFF.

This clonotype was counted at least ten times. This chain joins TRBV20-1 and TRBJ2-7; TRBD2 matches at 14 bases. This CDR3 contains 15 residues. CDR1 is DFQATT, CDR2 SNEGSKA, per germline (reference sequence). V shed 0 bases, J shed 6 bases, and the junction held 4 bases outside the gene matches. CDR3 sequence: CSARDGTSGSSEQYF. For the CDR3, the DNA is TGCAGTGCTAGAGATGGGACTAGCGGGAGCTCCGAGCAGTACTTC.

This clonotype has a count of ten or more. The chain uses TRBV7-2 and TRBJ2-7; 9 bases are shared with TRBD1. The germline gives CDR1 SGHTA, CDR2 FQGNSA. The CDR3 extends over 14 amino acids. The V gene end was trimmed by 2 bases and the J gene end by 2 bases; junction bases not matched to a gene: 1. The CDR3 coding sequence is TGTGCCAGCAGCTTATGGGACAGGGCCTACGAGCAGTACTTC. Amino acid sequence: CASSLWDRAYEQYF.

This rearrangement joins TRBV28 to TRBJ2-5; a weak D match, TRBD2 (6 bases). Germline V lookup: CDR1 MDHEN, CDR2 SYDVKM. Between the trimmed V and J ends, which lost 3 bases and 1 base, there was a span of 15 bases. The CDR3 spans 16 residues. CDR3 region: CASSLIWAGRQETQYF. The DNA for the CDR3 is TGTGCCAGCAGTTTGATTTGGGCGGGACGCCAAGAGACCCAGTACTTC.

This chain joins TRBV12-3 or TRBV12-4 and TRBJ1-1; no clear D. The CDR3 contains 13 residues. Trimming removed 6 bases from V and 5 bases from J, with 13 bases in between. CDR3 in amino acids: CASRERIGTEAFF. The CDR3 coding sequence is TGTGCCAGCAGGGAAAGGATTGGGACTGAAGCTTTCTTT.

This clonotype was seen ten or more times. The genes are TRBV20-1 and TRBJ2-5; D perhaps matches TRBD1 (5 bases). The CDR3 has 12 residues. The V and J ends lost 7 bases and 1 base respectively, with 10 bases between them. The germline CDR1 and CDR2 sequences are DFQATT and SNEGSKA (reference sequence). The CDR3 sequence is CSVTRAQETQYF. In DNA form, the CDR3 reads TGCAGTGTGACCAGGGCCCAAGAGACCCAGTACTTC.

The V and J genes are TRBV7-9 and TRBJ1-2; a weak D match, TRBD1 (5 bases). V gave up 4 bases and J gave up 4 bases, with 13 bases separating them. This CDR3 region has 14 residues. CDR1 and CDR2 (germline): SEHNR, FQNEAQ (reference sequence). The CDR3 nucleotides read TGTGCCAGCAGCTCAACGGCAGGGCTCTATGGCTACACCTTC. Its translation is CASSSTAGLYGYTF.

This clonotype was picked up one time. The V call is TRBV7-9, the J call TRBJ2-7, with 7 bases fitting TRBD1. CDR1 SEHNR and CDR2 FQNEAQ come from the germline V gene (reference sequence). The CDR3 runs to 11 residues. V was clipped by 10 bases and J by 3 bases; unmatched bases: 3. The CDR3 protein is CATNRGYEQYF. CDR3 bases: TGTGCCACCAACAGGGGCTACGAGCAGTACTTC. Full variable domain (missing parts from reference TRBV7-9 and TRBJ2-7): DTGVSQNPRHKITKRGQNVTFRCDPISEHNRLYWYRQTLGQGPEFLTYFQNEAQLEKSRLLSDRFSAERPKGSFSTLEIQRTEQGDSAMYLCATNRGYEQYFGPGTRLTVT.

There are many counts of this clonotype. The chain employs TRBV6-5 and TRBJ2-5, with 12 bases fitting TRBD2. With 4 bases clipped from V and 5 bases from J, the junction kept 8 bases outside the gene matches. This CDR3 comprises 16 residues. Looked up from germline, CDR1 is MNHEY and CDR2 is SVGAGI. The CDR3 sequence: CASSSQTSGRPETQYF. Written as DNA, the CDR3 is TGTGCCAGCAGTTCTCAAACTAGCGGGAGGCCGGAGACCCAGTACTTC.

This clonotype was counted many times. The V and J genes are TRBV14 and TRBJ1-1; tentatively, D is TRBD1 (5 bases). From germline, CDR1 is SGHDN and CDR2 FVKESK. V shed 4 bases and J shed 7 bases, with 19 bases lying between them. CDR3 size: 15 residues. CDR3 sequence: CASSPTWGTSLEAFF. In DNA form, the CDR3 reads TGTGCCAGCAGCCCCACGTGGGGGACTTCCCTTGAAGCTTTCTTT.

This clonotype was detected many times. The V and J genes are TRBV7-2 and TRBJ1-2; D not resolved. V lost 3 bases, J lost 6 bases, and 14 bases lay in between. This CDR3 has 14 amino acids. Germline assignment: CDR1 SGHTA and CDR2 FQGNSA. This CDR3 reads CASSLTGSWDGYTF. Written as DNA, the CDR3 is TGTGCCAGCAGCTTGACGGGCTCCTGGGATGGCTACACCTTC.

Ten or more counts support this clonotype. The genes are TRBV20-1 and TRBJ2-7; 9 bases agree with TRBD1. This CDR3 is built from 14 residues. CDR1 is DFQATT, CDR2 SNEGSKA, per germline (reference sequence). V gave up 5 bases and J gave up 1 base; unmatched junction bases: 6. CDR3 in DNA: TGCAGTGCTCATGGACAGGGGCCATCCTACGAGCAGTACTTC. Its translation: CSAHGQGPSYEQYF.

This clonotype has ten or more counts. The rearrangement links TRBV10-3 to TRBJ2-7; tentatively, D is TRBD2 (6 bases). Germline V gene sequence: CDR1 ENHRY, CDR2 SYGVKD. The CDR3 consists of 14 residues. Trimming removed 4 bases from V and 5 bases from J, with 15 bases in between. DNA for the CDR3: TGTGCCATCAGTGGGGTCGAGGGACTCCACGAGCAGTACTTC. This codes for CAISGVEGLHEQYF.

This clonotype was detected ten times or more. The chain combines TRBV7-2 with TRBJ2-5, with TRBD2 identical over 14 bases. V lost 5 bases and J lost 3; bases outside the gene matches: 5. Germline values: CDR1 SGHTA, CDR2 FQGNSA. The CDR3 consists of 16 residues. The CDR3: CASSAGLAGGEETQYF. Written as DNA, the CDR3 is TGTGCCAGCAGCGCCGGACTAGCGGGGGGCGAAGAGACCCAGTACTTC.